The T cell receptor (beta chain) under discussion was sequenced for a study of high-grade serous ovarian cancer treatment subgroups. Tumor samples were taken before definitive surgery or chemotherapy. The method was immunoSEQ multiplex PCR; TCRdb's version includes in-frame clones alone and lacks a portion of them. The repertoire consists of about 15,000 clones, with roughly 90% occurring once and the leading ten covering 6% to 7%. Looked up from germline, CDR1 is SGHTA and CDR2 is FQGNSA. The CDR3 covers 14 residues. Trimming stripped 4 bases from V and 10 bases from J, with 14 bases between. Only a few counts were recorded for this clone.

The sequenced material came from tumor tissue. This TCR came from a human donor with high-grade serous ovarian cancer. This rearrangement joins TRBV7-2 to TRBJ1-6; D is uncertain. Here the CDR3 reads CASSSPGGLSPLHF. The CDR3 DNA follows: TGTGCCAGCAGCTCCCCCGGTGGGTTGTCACCCCTCCACTTT.